This section outlines one T cell receptor beta chain sequence together with its context. Antigen specificity is unknown. The assay was immunoSEQ multiplex PCR, and TCRdb's table has in-frame clones only and misses some. The sample has about 200,000 clones; roughly 72% are singletons. The record originates from a study of cytotoxic CD8 clonotypes in ibrutinib-treated CLL. Findings of the study overall: Baseline clonality, higher than in age-matched healthy donors, tracked circulating CD8+ T-cell counts.

This CDR3 region has 14 residues. V was clipped by 4 bases and J by 3 bases, with 13 bases between them. Germline V gives CDR1 SNHLY, CDR2 FYNNEI. This sample comprised PBMCs, obtained after 24 months of ibrutinib treatment. This receptor was obtained from a human donor with chronic lymphocytic leukemia. J is TRBJ2-7 and V is TRBV2, with D perhaps matching TRBD2 (5 bases). DNA of the CDR3: TGTGCCAGCAGTGTGGCGGGTCCACTCTACGAGCAGTACTTC. Protein product: CASSVAGPLYEQYF.